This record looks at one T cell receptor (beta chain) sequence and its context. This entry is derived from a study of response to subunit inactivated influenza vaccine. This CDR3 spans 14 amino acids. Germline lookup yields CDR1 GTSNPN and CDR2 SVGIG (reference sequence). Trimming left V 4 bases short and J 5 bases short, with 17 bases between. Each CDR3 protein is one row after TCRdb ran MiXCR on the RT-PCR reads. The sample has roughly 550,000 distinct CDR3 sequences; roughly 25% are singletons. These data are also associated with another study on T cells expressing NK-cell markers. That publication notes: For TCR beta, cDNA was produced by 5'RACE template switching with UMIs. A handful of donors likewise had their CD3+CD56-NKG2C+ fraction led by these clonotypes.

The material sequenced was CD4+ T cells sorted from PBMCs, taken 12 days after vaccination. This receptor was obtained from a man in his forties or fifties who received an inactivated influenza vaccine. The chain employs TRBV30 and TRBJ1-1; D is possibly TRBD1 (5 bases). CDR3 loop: CAWIPGSGITEAFF. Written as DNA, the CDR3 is TGTGCCTGGATTCCAGGGTCGGGTATAACTGAAGCTTTCTTT.